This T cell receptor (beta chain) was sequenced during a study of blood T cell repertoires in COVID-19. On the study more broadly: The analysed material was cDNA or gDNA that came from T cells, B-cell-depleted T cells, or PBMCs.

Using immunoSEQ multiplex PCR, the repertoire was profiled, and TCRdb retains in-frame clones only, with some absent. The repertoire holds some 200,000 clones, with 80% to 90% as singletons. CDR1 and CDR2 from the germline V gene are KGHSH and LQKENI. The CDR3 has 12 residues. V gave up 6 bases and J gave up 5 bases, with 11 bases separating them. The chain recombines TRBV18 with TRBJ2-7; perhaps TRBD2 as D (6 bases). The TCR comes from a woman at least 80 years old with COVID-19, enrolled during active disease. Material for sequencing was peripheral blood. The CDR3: CASSGGENEQYV. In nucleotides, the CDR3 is TGTGCCAGCTCCGGCGGGGAGAACGAGCAGTACGTC.